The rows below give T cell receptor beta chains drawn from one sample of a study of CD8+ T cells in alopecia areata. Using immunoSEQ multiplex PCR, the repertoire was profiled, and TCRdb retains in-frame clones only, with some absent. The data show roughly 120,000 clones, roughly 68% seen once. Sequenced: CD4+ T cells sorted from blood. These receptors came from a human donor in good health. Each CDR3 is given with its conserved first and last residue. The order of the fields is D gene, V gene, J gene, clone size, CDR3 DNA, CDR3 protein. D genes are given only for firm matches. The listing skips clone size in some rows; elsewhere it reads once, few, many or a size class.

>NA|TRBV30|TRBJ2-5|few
TGTGCCTGGACGGGAAACCGTGCCGCCCAGTACTTC
CAWTGNRAAQYF
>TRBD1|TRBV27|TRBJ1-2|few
TGTGCCAGCAGAAGGGACAGGGTCGGTGGCTACACCTTC
CASRRDRVGGYTF
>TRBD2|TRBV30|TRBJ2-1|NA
TGTGCCTGGAGTACCAGGCGGGGGGGAAACAATGAGCAGTTCTTC
CAWSTRRGGNNEQFF
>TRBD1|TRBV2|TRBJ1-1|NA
TGTGCCAGCAAGGGCGGGGACAGGGTGGTCACTGAAGCTTTCTTT
CASKGGDRVVTEAFF
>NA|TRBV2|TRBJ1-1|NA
TGTGCCAGCAGTGGAGGGGGGAGCTCGAACACTGAAGCTTTCTTT
CASSGGGSSNTEAFF
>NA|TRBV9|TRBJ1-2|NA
TGTGCCAGCAGCCCTCAGGGGCTCGTCTATGGCTACACCTTC
CASSPQGLVYGYTF
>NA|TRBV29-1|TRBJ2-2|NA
TGCAGCGTTGTGTACTGGAACACCGGGGAGCTGTTTTTT
CSVVYWNTGELFF
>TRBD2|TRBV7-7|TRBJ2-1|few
TGTGCCAGCAGCAACGGGGGGGCCGGCTACAATGAGCAGTTCTTC
CASSNGGAGYNEQFF
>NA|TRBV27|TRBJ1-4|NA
TGTGCCAGCAGTTGGGGGGGGCTGAATGAAAAACTGTTTTTT
CASSWGGLNEKLFF
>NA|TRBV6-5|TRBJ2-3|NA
TGTGCCAGCAGTTACGACTGGGGGGATACGCAGTATTTT
CASSYDWGDTQYF
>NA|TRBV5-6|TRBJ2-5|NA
TGTGCCAGCAGCCCTCAGGACCGGGGGGAGACCCAGTACTTC
CASSPQDRGETQYF
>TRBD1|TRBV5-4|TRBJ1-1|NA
TGTGCCAGCAGCTTCCGGGACAGGGGGCCCGGCACTGAAGCTTTCTTT
CASSFRDRGPGTEAFF
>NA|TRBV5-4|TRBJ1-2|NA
TGTGCCAGCAGCTTGGGGAGGGCCTATGGCTACACCTTC
CASSLGRAYGYTF
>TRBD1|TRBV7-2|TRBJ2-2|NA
TGTGCCAGCAGCTCCGGGACAGGGTACAACACCGGGGAGCTGTTTTTT
CASSSGTGYNTGELFF
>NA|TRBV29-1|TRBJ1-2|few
TGCAGCGCGACAGATACTAACTATGGCTACACCTTC
CSATDTNYGYTF
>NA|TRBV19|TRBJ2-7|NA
TGTGCCAGCGGGGAAGACAGGTGGGACGAGCAGTACTTC
CASGEDRWDEQYF
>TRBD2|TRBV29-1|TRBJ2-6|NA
TGCAGCGTGGGGACTAGTGCTGGGGCCAACGTCCTGACTTTC
CSVGTSAGANVLTF